This T cell receptor (beta chain) was identified in a study of T cell repertoires in cytomegalovirus infection. Turning to the study itself: Selection of CMV epitopes for the study included recently identified HLA-C-restricted and well-studied HLA-B-restricted ones. Public TCR beta signatures provided an indication of both CMV infection and a matching HLA type.

Study results and caveats: HLA-C-restricted CMV-specific TCR beta clonotypes were dominant in the ex vivo response. Carriers of CMV and the relevant HLA type were discriminated by public TCR beta frequency.

TCRdb analysed the reads with MiXCR anew, one entry per CDR3 protein. The sample holds about 830,000 distinct CDR3 sequences; around a third are singletons and the top ten take around 11%. Trimming shortened V by 2 bases and J by 6 bases, and 10 bases separated the two germline ends. The germline gives CDR1 SNHLY, CDR2 FYNNEI. This CDR3 has 13 amino acids. As to this clonotype: Its target is not known.

The rearrangement uses TRBV2 and TRBJ1-1, with D unresolved. The receptor's source is a human donor in good health (CMV status not recorded). Some clones in this sample may be carry-over from other donors' samples. Sequencing was performed on cultured CD8+ T cells from PBMCs, taken from culture after CMV antigen stimulation. The CDR3 loop is CASSETASAEAFF. CDR3 DNA sequence: TGTGCCAGCAGTGAAACAGCGAGCGCTGAAGCTTTCTTT.